This T cell receptor (beta chain) was identified in a study of PD-1 blockade in classical Hodgkin lymphoma. Study-level information: Every 2 weeks, patients had 3 mg/kg nivolumab intravenously.

As to this clone: Its specificity is not known.

Study-wide results and caveats: Repertoire differences have undefined causes, possibly disease activity or prior therapy.

After autologous stem cell transplantation all patients relapsed, and prior brentuximab vedotin exposure differed between cohorts. The CDR3 is made up of 18 amino acids. V lost 8 bases and J lost 0; bases outside the gene matches: 13. The germline V gene encodes CDR1 WNHNN and CDR2 SYGVQD (reference sequence). Clones were sequenced by immunoSEQ multiplex PCR, and TCRdb holds only the in-frame ones, with some missing. Here the sample spans approximately 13,000 clones, around three quarters being singletons. The sequencing here drew on peripheral blood mononuclear cells (PBMCs), taken at baseline. The receptor's source is a human donor with classical Hodgkin lymphoma. The V gene is TRBV10-1, the J gene TRBJ2-1, with 10 bases that match TRBD2. The CDR3 coding sequence is TGCGCCAGCGATCGTAGCGGGGGGACGTTCTTCTCCTACAATGAGCAGTTCTTC. The encoded protein is CASDRSGGTFFSYNEQFF.